This T cell receptor (beta chain) was retrieved from a study of blood T cell repertoires in COVID-19. Authors' processing steps: For nucleated cells, counts were estimated from reference gene primer amplification. Sequenced by immunoSEQ multiplex PCR; TCRdb stores in-frame clones only, minus some. Clone size and the V and J calls come from that table; the DNA yielded D and trimming. The sample holds hundreds of thousands of clones, 90% to 95% seen once. The sequence was obtained from a man aged 55 to 70 with COVID-19, enrolled during active disease. The sequenced sample was peripheral blood.

The CDR3 loop reads CATDRGDTEAFF. The CDR3 DNA reads TGTGCCACCGACAGGGGGGACACTGAAGCTTTCTTT. This rearrangement joins TRBV19 to TRBJ1-1; 9 bases fit TRBD1. Looked up from germline, CDR1 is LNHDA and CDR2 is SQIVND (reference sequence). The CDR3 sequence is 12 residues long. V lost 10 bases, J lost 3 bases, and 3 bases stayed unmatched.